This TCR beta chain was found in a study of OX40 agonist ivuxolimab in advanced cancers. Study-wide context: The costimulatory receptor OX40 (CD134) was targeted by ivuxolimab, a fully human IgG2 agonistic monoclonal antibody. Intravenous ivuxolimab was administered to patients every 2 weeks at six dose levels: 0.01, 0.1, 0.3, 1.5, 3 and 10 mg/kg. Of the 50 to 55 patients in dose escalation, approximately 20 had hepatocellular carcinoma, about 15 had melanoma, 9 had renal cell carcinoma and 9 had head and neck cancer. The dose-escalation cohort was about 87% male with a mean age of about 58 years, ranging from about 23 to 85. Prior anti-PD-1, anti-PD-L1 or anti-CTLA-4 therapy was permitted, and about two fifths of dose-escalation patients had received checkpoint inhibitors. Partial responses occurred in three dose-escalation patients, of whom one had hepatocellular carcinoma and two had cutaneous melanoma. Peripheral TCRbeta sequencing was intended to test whether TCR sequence diversity was altered and clonal T-cell expansion was caused by ivuxolimab. The paper describes the monotherapy dose-escalation part (N = 52 patients) of the phase I trial of ivuxolimab.

The CDR3 measures 14 amino acids from cysteine to phenylalanine. Of all the DNA, just the CDR3 is kept, 42 bases in frame from base 1. At the junction V is shortened by 4 bases and J by 5 bases; bases outside the gene matches: 10. CDR1 GTSNPN and CDR2 SVGIG are derived from the germline V gene (reference sequence). Patients with autoimmune disease history or receiving systemic immunosuppression were excluded from the trial. Peripheral blood for TCR sequencing was collected from all dose cohorts at baseline, on cycle 4 day 1, and on cycle 7 day 1. The samples were drawn from a first-in-human, open-label, multicenter phase I dose-escalation trial of ivuxolimab. Adults with locally advanced or metastatic melanoma, renal cell carcinoma, hepatocellular carcinoma or head and neck squamous cell carcinoma were enrolled in the trial. Before TCR sequencing, CD4+ and CD8+ T cells were separately sorted from peripheral blood.

On this clone itself: The target of this receptor is not known. One base away there is no much larger clone; base qualities are not given.

To sequence the TCRbeta CDR3 region, genomic DNA was isolated from the sorted cells. TCRbeta CDR3 regions were sequenced using the immunoSEQ Assay. Held by TCRdb, this immuneACCESS table contains in-frame sequences only and omits some clones. Under half of the omission traces to an unresolved V gene where checked; the cause of the rest is unknown. The sample table contains tens of thousands of clones; only one count was recorded for around 84% of them. In total, the top ten clones hold 2.5% to 3% of the sample. Summary of the overall study and its limitations: After ivuxolimab, expanded clones were on average more numerous among CD8+ T cells than among CD4+ T cells. Low levels of normalized T-cell clonal expansion were also seen in some nonresponding patients. In partial responders in the 0.1-3.0 mg/kg groups, normalized peripheral clonal expansion was found to be among the lowest, especially among CD8+ T cells. The antigen specificity of the peripheral T cells that underwent clonal expansion was not determined. Clonal expansion of both CD4+ and CD8+ blood T cells was observed from baseline to week 6 at doses 0.1 to 3.0 mg/kg.

Sequencing was performed on CD4+ or CD8+ T cells sorted from blood, taken in a trial of the OX40 agonist ivuxolimab. The sequence derives from an adult with an advanced solid tumor such as melanoma, head and neck, liver or kidney cancer. This receptor chain uses TRBV30 and TRBJ1-1; 7 bases in the middle match TRBD1. The nucleotides read TGTGCCTGGAACCCCGACAGGGAGGGGACTGAAGCTTTCTTT. Its protein product is CAWNPDREGTEAFF.